The 2 T cell receptor beta chains below all came from one sample that was sequenced in a study of blood T cell repertoires in COVID-19. Using immunoSEQ multiplex PCR, the repertoire was profiled, and TCRdb retains in-frame clones only, with some absent. Of more than 75,000 clones listed, 80% to 85% are singletons. The sample was peripheral blood. The receptor source for this set is a woman aged 80 or older with active or convalescent COVID-19.

The chain employs TRBV3-1 (or the pseudogene TRBV3-2) and TRBJ1-2, with a weak D call TRBD1 (6 bases). Per the germline V gene, CDR1 is LGHDT and CDR2 is YNNKEL (reference sequence). CDR3 length equals 16 residues. With 0 bases removed from V and 6 bases from J, the gap between germline ends came to 17 bases. The CDR3 DNA follows: TGTGCCAGCAGCCAAGACCCTACAGGGAAGGGAAATGGCTACACCTTC. Protein: CASSQDPTGKGNGYTF.

V gene TRBV6-1 combines with J gene TRBJ1-3; D is uncertain. Germline V CDR1 and CDR2: MNHNS, SASEGT. The CDR3 sequence is 13 residues long. Trimming removed 1 base at V and 4 bases at J, with 5 bases between. CDR3: CASSEGRGNTIYF. CDR3 sequence (DNA): TGTGCCAGCAGTGAAGGCCGGGGAAACACCATATATTTT.